This T cell receptor beta chain derives from a study of T cell responses to AZD1222 COVID-19 vaccine. Study-wide findings and caveats: Among AZD1222 vaccinees, only 5 to 7 were seropositive at baseline. The study found Spike-specific TCR breadth and depth rose after two AZD1222 doses. Reportedly, nearly half of unique spike TCRs recognized epitopes outside B.1.351/B.1.1.7 mutations.

The method was immunoSEQ multiplex PCR; TCRdb's version includes in-frame clones alone and lacks a portion of them. This table has 150,000 or so clones, 90% appearing once. The CDR3 runs to 19 residues. The germline CDR1 and CDR2 sequences are SGHVS and FNYEAQ. V lost 0 bases to trimming and J lost 3 bases; unmatched junction nucleotides: 9. Concerning this clone itself: Its antigen is currently unknown.

The input for sequencing was peripheral blood, taken on day 0 of AZD1222 vaccination. The sequence derives from an adult in good health. This sequence joins TRBV7-6 and TRBJ2-2; 11 bases agree with TRBD2. Here the CDR3 reads CASSLAVLAGGGDTGELFF. CDR3 sequence (DNA): TGTGCCAGCAGCTTAGCGGTTCTAGCGGGAGGCGGGGACACCGGGGAGCTGTTTTTT.